The following is a T cell receptor beta chain sequence with its context. A second PCR, run for roughly 7 to 12 cycles, used a sample-barcoded 5' primer plus a J-beta primer mix. TCRdb processed the 5' RACE reads anew with MiXCR; each CDR3 protein has one entry. The sample consists of some 760,000 distinct CDR3 sequences, roughly 25% of them appearing once. The data derive from a study of blood T cells in healthy people across ages. CDR1 MNHEY and CDR2 SVGEGT come from the germline V gene. J gave up 0 bases and V 4 bases, and 5 bases lay outside the gene matches. The CDR3 spans 16 residues. These data also featured in a second study, about T cells of mothers and their children. That source notes: No clones detected were persistent microchimeric T cell clones.

The chain joins TRBV6-2 or TRBV6-3 to TRBJ2-1; 8 nucleotides line up with TRBD2. The TCR sequence derives from a boy aged 5-17 years in good health. Sequenced sample: blood. The CDR3 is CASSWAGGGSYNEQFF. As DNA, the CDR3 is TGTGCCAGCAGTTGGGCCGGGGGGGGCTCCTACAATGAGCAGTTCTTC.